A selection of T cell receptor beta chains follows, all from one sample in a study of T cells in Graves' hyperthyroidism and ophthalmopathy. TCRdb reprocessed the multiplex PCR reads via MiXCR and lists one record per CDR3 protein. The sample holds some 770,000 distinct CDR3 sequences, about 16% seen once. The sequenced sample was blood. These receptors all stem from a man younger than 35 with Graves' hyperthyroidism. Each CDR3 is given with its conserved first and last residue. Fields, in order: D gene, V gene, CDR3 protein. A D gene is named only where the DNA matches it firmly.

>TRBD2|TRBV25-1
CASTRGGAGSYNEQFF
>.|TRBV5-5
CASSLGGDPGELFF
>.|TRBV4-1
CASSPRGANTGELFF
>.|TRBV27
CASSLEGRINQPQHF
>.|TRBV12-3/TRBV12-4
CASSYQGMSYNEQFF
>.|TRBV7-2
CASSLSWGSYEQYF
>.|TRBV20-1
CSASGSGGQPQHF
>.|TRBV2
CASSDTPGTLYEQYF
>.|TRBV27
CASSLSAIPTHEQYF
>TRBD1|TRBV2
CASSGQGARQPQHF